The TCR beta chain described here comes from a study of blood T cell repertoires in COVID-19. As for the study in general: Samples representing acute and convalescent COVID-19 were sourced from the United States, Italy and Spain. Sources were T cells, B-cell-depleted T cells, or PBMCs; the material itself was cDNA or gDNA.

The V end lost 6 bases, the J end lost 0 bases, and 11 bases lay between the germline ends. Germline V gene sequence: CDR1 MNHEY, CDR2 SVGAGI. The CDR3 totals 14 residues. Authors' processing steps: By means of reference gene primer amplification, nucleated cell counts were estimated. Sequencing was performed with immunoSEQ multiplex PCR; in TCRdb, only in-frame clones are kept and a portion is missing. The V and J calls and clone size are taken from that table; D and trimming were inferred from the DNA. The table records 200,000 to 300,000 clones, about 83% of them present only once. V is TRBV6-5 and J is TRBJ1-1; D remains ambiguous. Sequencing input: peripheral blood. This TCR came from a woman aged 40-49 years who had recovered from COVID-19. The CDR3 sequence is CASRLLAMNTEAFF. The DNA of the CDR3 is TGTGCCAGCAGACTCCTTGCCATGAACACTGAAGCTTTCTTT.